This is a list of T cell receptor beta chains from one sample in a study of cytomegalovirus exposure and HLA in healthy donors. Only in-frame clones appear in the TCRdb table, and some are missing; sequencing was by immunoSEQ multiplex PCR. The table shows approximately 170,000 clones, with over 80% occurring only once. The sample comprised PBMCs. These receptors originate from a boy aged 2 to 10 in good health and CMV-seronegative. CDR3s include the opening cysteine and the closing phenylalanine or tryptophan. The order of the fields is clone size, J gene, D gene, V gene, CDR3 DNA, CDR3 protein. A D gene is named only where the DNA matches it firmly. A row's size may be missing; if present it is once, few, many or a size class.

>once|TRBJ2-3|TRBD1|TRBV29-1
TGCAGCGTCGCCCAGGGGGCTAACACAGATACGCAGTATTTT
CSVAQGANTDTQYF
>.|TRBJ2-2|.|TRBV6-6
TGTGCCAGCAGTTACTTTACAAACACCGGGGAGCTGTTTTTT
CASSYFTNTGELFF
>few|TRBJ1-1|TRBD1|TRBV30
TGTGCCTGGGGGGACAGGAACACTGAAGCTTTCTTT
CAWGDRNTEAFF
>.|TRBJ2-5|TRBD2|TRBV14
TGTGCCAGCAGCCCCGCTCGGGGAGGGGAAGAGACCCAGTACTTC
CASSPARGGEETQYF
>once|TRBJ1-2|TRBD1|TRBV30
TGTGCCTGGAGGGCCAGACAGGGCCCCAACTATGGCTACACCTTC
CAWRARQGPNYGYTF
>.|TRBJ1-1|TRBD1|TRBV30
TGTGCCTGGACGCACAGGGGCGGTGAAGCTTTCTTT
CAWTHRGGEAFF
>.|TRBJ2-5|TRBD2|TRBV5-8
TGTGCCAGCAGCCTCGGGACTAGCGGGAGGGCCGGAAGTGGAGAGACCCAGTACTTC
CASSLGTSGRAGSGETQYF
>.|TRBJ2-3|TRBD2|TRBV6-1
TGTGCCAGCAAAGAAGCGGGGGGTAGCACAGATACGCAGTATTTT
CASKEAGGSTDTQYF
>.|TRBJ2-3|TRBD2|TRBV7-2
TGTGCCAGCAGCTTCCCTCTAGCGGGAGACACAGATACGCAGTATTTT
CASSFPLAGDTDTQYF
>.|TRBJ2-1|.|TRBV30
TGTGCCGGTGTGGCGGGAATGGAAAATGAGCAGTTCTTC
CAGVAGMENEQFF
>.|TRBJ2-1|.|TRBV28
TGTGCCAGCAGTTGGGCAGGTAAAACATACAATGAGCAGTTCTTC
CASSWAGKTYNEQFF
>.|TRBJ2-3|TRBD2|TRBV9
TGTGCCAGCAGCGTAGGGCGGGGGGCAGATACGCAGTATTTT
CASSVGRGADTQYF
>.|TRBJ2-5|.|TRBV7-9
TGTGCCAGCAGCTGGACAGACAGGCCTGTTCAAGGCGGCCAGTACTTC
CASSWTDRPVQGGQYF
>.|TRBJ2-1|.|TRBV9
TGTGCCAGCAGCGTTTCTCCCCCGGGGACGAAGCGGGATGAGCAGTTCTTC
CASSVSPPGTKRDEQFF
>once|TRBJ1-6|.|TRBV6-5
TGTGCCAGCAGTTTGGATGGGGCCAGTAATTCACCCCTCCACTTT
CASSLDGASNSPLHF
>.|TRBJ2-3|TRBD2|TRBV11-3
TGTGCCAGCAGCCCCGGACTAGCCGGCAATACAGATACGCAGTATTTT
CASSPGLAGNTDTQYF
>.|TRBJ1-2|TRBD1|TRBV19
TGTGCCAGTAGTGTTTCATCCGGGACAGGCTTGGGCTACACCTTC
CASSVSSGTGLGYTF
>.|TRBJ1-2|.|TRBV6-5
TGTGCCAGCACCCCAGCGGGATCTTACTATGGCTACACCTTC
CASTPAGSYYGYTF
>.|TRBJ2-2|.|TRBV5-6
TGTGCCAGCAGCTGGCAGGGCACCGGGGAGCTGTTTTTT
CASSWQGTGELFF
>.|TRBJ2-7|.|TRBV29-1
TGCAGCGTGGCGGCGGGCTACGAGCAGTACTTC
CSVAAGYEQYF
>.|TRBJ2-7|TRBD2|TRBV2
TGTGCCAGCAGTGATCTAGCGGGAGAGTTCTACGAGCAGTACTTC
CASSDLAGEFYEQYF
>.|TRBJ2-1|.|TRBV5-6
TGTGCCAGCAACTACGTTGGGGGGTCCTACAATGAGCAGTTCTTC
CASNYVGGSYNEQFF
>.|TRBJ1-2|.|TRBV10-2
TGCGCCAGCACGATGAGGGGGAACTATGGCTACACCTTC
CASTMRGNYGYTF
>.|TRBJ2-2|TRBD2|TRBV7-8
TGTGCCAGCAGCTTAAAGCTAGCGGGGGGAATCGGGGAGCTGTTTTTT
CASSLKLAGGIGELFF
>.|TRBJ2-2|TRBD2|TRBV5-4
TGTGCCAGCAGCTCCGGACTAGCGCGGAACACCGGGGAGCTGTTTTTT
CASSSGLARNTGELFF
>.|TRBJ2-5|TRBD2|TRBV30
TGTGCCTGGCAAGGACTAGCGGGACTGCCAGAAGAGACCCAGTACTTC
CAWQGLAGLPEETQYF
>.|TRBJ2-5|.|TRBV30
TGTGCCTGGATAGAACCCCAGGGAAGGGGAGAGACCCAGTACTTC
CAWIEPQGRGETQYF
>.|TRBJ2-2|TRBD2|TRBV7-9
TGTGCCAGCAGCGCTGGGACTAGCGGGGCTGTCGGGGAGCTGTTTTTT
CASSAGTSGAVGELFF
>.|TRBJ1-2|.|TRBV19
TGTGCCAGTACCCCGGCGGTAGGGGTAAGCTATGGCTACACCTTC
CASTPAVGVSYGYTF
>.|TRBJ2-2|.|TRBV4-2
TGTGCCAGCAGCCAAGAAGTTCAGGGCACCGGGGAGCTGTTTTTT
CASSQEVQGTGELFF
>few|TRBJ2-7|.|TRBV4-2
TGTGCCAGCAGCCAAGGGGAGGACTGGACCTACGAGCAGTACTTC
CASSQGEDWTYEQYF
>.|TRBJ1-4|TRBD1|TRBV9
TGTGCCAGCAGCCCAGGACAGGGGGCGTCTGAAAAACTGTTTTTT
CASSPGQGASEKLFF
>.|TRBJ2-6|TRBD1|TRBV5-1
TGCGCCAGCAGCTTACAGGGGGCGACTGGGGCCAACGTCCTGACTTTC
CASSLQGATGANVLTF
>.|TRBJ1-5|.|TRBV6-1
TGTGCCAGCAGTCTAGACAGTAATAGCAATCAGCCCCAGCATTTT
CASSLDSNSNQPQHF
>.|TRBJ1-2|.|TRBV11-2
TGTGCCAGCAGCTGGGAGGAACAGAACTATGGCTACACCTTC
CASSWEEQNYGYTF
>.|TRBJ2-1|TRBD2|TRBV7-2
TGTGCCAGCAGAAGGGGGGCGGGGGGCGCCGCTAATGAGCAGTTCTTC
CASRRGAGGAANEQFF
>.|TRBJ2-1|.|TRBV19
TGTGCCAGTAGTCCGAGGGCCACTTACAATGAGCAGTTCTTC
CASSPRATYNEQFF
>once|TRBJ1-1|.|TRBV14
TGTGCCAGCAGCCAAGGTCGGGGGACCACAACAAGAACTGAAGCTTTCTTT
CASSQGRGTTTRTEAFF
>.|TRBJ2-6|.|TRBV7-2
TGTGCCAGCAGCTTAGTGCTAGTCCGCTCTGGGGCCAACGTCCTGACTTTC
CASSLVLVRSGANVLTF
>.|TRBJ1-4|TRBD1|TRBV15
TGTGCCACCTCAGGGGGAACTTATGAAAAACTGTTTTTT
CATSGGTYEKLFF
>.|TRBJ2-1|TRBD1|TRBV15
TGTGCCACCAGCATGGGACAGGGGAATGAGCAGTTCTTC
CATSMGQGNEQFF
>.|TRBJ1-1|.|TRBV27
TGTGCCAGCAGTTCCACAGAAAAGAACACTGAAGCTTTCTTT
CASSSTEKNTEAFF
>.|TRBJ2-5|TRBD1|TRBV6-6
TGTGCCAGCAGTCGGCGGGACAGGGGGATCCAAGAGACCCAGTACTTC
CASSRRDRGIQETQYF
>.|TRBJ2-5|TRBD2|TRBV28
TGTGCCAGCAGTCCATTCCTAGCGGGGGATCAAGAGACCCAGTACTTC
CASSPFLAGDQETQYF
>.|TRBJ1-1|TRBD1|TRBV2
TGTGCCAGCAGGACAGGGATGAACACTGAAGCTTTCTTT
CASRTGMNTEAFF
>.|TRBJ1-3|.|TRBV5-1
TGCGCCAGCAGCACTGGACAGTTAAGCTCTGGAAACACCATATATTTT
CASSTGQLSSGNTIYF
>.|TRBJ1-2|TRBD1|TRBV4-2
TGTGCCAGCAGCCTCCATGACAGGGGGGCGAACTATGGCTACACCTTC
CASSLHDRGANYGYTF
>.|TRBJ1-6|TRBD1|TRBV25-1
TGTGCCAGCACCAGGACAGGGATCGACTCACCCCTCCACTTT
CASTRTGIDSPLHF
>.|TRBJ2-7|TRBD1|TRBV5-1
TGCGCCAGCAGCTTGGTCACAGGGGCCTACGAGCAGTACTTC
CASSLVTGAYEQYF